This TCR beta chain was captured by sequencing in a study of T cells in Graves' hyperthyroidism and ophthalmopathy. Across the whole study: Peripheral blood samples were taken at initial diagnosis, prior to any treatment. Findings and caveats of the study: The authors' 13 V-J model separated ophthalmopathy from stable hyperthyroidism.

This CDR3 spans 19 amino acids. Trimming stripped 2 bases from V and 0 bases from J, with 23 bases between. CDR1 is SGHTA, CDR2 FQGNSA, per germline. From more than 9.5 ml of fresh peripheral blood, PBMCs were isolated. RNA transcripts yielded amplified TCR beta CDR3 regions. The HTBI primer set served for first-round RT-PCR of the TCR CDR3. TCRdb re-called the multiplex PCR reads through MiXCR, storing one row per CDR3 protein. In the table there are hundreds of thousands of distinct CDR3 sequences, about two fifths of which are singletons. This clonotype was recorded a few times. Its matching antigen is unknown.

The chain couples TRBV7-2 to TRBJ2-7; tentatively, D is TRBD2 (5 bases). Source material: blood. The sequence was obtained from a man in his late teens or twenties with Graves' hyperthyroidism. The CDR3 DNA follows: TGTGCCAGCAGCTTATCCCTTCCTCACATAGCGTCGAGCTCCTACGAGCAGTACTTC. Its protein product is CASSLSLPHIASSSYEQYF.